This T cell receptor beta chain was captured by sequencing in a study of cytotoxic CD8 clonotypes in ibrutinib-treated CLL. The CDR3 sequence is 15 residues long. V was pared by 1 base and J by 4 bases, with 15 bases between. CDR1 SGHRS and CDR2 YFSETQ come from the germline V gene. Clones were sequenced by immunoSEQ multiplex PCR, and TCRdb holds only the in-frame ones, with some missing. The sample records roughly 180,000 clones, 72% being singletons. The J gene is TRBJ2-7, the V gene TRBV5-1, with D tentatively TRBD1 or TRBD2 (5 bases each). This material consisted of PBMCs, taken after 24 months of ibrutinib treatment. This sequence was found in a human donor with chronic lymphocytic leukemia. CDR3 amino acids: CASSLSPGRGYEQYF. The CDR3 coding sequence is TGCGCCAGCAGCTTGAGTCCGGGGCGCGGGTACGAGCAGTACTTC.